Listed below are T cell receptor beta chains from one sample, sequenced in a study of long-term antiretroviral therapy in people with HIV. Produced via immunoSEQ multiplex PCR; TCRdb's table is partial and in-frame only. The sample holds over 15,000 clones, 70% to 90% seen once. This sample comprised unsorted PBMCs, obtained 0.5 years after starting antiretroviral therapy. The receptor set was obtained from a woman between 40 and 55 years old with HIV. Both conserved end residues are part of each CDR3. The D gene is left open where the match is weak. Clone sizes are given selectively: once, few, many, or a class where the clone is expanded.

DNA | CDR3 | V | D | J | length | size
TGTGCCAGCAGTGCCGGGACTAGTCGCTCAGATACGCAGTATTTT | CASSAGTSRSDTQYF | TRBV27 | TRBD2 | TRBJ2-3 | 15 | NA
TGTGCCAGCAGTGGGACAGACCAAGAGACCCAGTACTTC | CASSGTDQETQYF | TRBV5-5 | TRBD1 | TRBJ2-5 | 13 | NA
TGTGCCAGCAGCAATTATCGGCTAGCGGGACCCGAGACCTCCGAGCAGTACTTC | CASSNYRLAGPETSEQYF | TRBV21-1 | NA | TRBJ2-7 | 18 | NA
TGCGCCAGCAGCCAAGCAGCCTTAAACTATGGCTACACCTTC | CASSQAALNYGYTF | TRBV4-1 | NA | TRBJ1-2 | 14 | NA
TGTGCCAGCAGCTCCCAGCAGAATGAGCAGTTCTTC | CASSSQQNEQFF | TRBV7-2 | NA | TRBJ2-1 | 12 | NA
TGCAGCGTTGAGGAAGGCACTGAAGCTTTCTTT | CSVEEGTEAFF | TRBV29-1 | NA | TRBJ1-1 | 11 | NA
TGCGCCAGCAGCGACGCCGGACTAGCGGGAACCGGGGAGCTGTTTTTT | CASSDAGLAGTGELFF | TRBV5-1 | TRBD2 | TRBJ2-2 | 16 | NA
TGTGCCAGCAGTGCCTTACCCAGTACAGGTTATGGCTACACCTTC | CASSALPSTGYGYTF | TRBV2 | NA | TRBJ1-2 | 15 | NA
TGTGCCAGCAGCGACAGGGCCCACGAGCAGTACTTC | CASSDRAHEQYF | TRBV6-6 | TRBD1 | TRBJ2-7 | 12 | NA
TGTGCCAGCAGTTTCCCGGGACTCGGTACGCAGTATTTT | CASSFPGLGTQYF | TRBV7-2 | NA | TRBJ2-3 | 13 | NA
TGTGCCAGCAGCCTGGACAGAGATACGCAGTATTTT | CASSLDRDTQYF | TRBV6-6 | NA | TRBJ2-3 | 12 | NA
TGCGCCAGCAGCTTGGGTCTAGTGAGATCAGATACGCAGTATTTT | CASSLGLVRSDTQYF | TRBV5-1 | NA | TRBJ2-3 | 15 | NA
TGCGCCAGCAGCCAAGATCTAGGGCTAGCGGAAGAGACCCAGTACTTC | CASSQDLGLAEETQYF | TRBV4-3 | TRBD2 | TRBJ2-5 | 16 | few
TGTGCCAGCAGCTCCTCGCTAGCGGCCACAGATACGCAGTATTTT | CASSSSLAATDTQYF | TRBV7-2 | TRBD2 | TRBJ2-3 | 15 | NA
TGTGCCAGCAGCCCTGACAGGGTCGGGGTTGAGCAGTACTTC | CASSPDRVGVEQYF | TRBV5-6 | TRBD1 | TRBJ2-7 | 14 | NA
TGTGCTACTTCCCGCCAAGTCTCGAACACCGGGGAGCTGTTTTTT | CATSRQVSNTGELFF | TRBV6-5 | NA | TRBJ2-2 | 15 | NA
TGTGCCAGCAGCCCAGGGACAGGAACAGATACGCAGTATTTT | CASSPGTGTDTQYF | TRBV9 | TRBD1 | TRBJ2-3 | 14 | NA
TGTGCCAGTAGTGGACTAGCGGCCGGGAGGGAGCTGTTTTTT | CASSGLAAGRELFF | TRBV19 | TRBD2 | TRBJ2-2 | 14 | NA
TGTGCCATCAGTGAGTTGGTCTCCAAGGTGGAGGTCACTGAAGCTTTCTTT | CAISELVSKVEVTEAFF | TRBV10-3 | NA | TRBJ1-1 | 17 | NA
TGTGCCAGCGGCCCTTTATCGGGCTACACCTTC | CASGPLSGYTF | TRBV2 | NA | TRBJ1-2 | 11 | NA
TGTGCCAGCACCGGACTAGCGGACCCTTTGGAGACCCAGTACTTC | CASTGLADPLETQYF | TRBV6-1 | TRBD2 | TRBJ2-5 | 15 | NA
TGCGCCAGCAGCCCCGGAAATAGCGGGGGTCAAGATACGCAGTATTTT | CASSPGNSGGQDTQYF | TRBV5-1 | TRBD2 | TRBJ2-3 | 16 | NA
TGCAGCGTTGTTGGGACTAGCGGTTTATGGGAGCAGTACTTC | CSVVGTSGLWEQYF | TRBV29-1 | TRBD2 | TRBJ2-7 | 14 | NA
TGCGCCAGCAGCCAAGATGGGACTAGCGTGACAGATACGCAGTATTTT | CASSQDGTSVTDTQYF | TRBV4-3 | TRBD2 | TRBJ2-3 | 16 | medium-sized
TGTGCCAGCAGCTTGGCCGGGGGGGGCGCAACCTACGAGCAGTACTTC | CASSLAGGGATYEQYF | TRBV5-5 | TRBD2 | TRBJ2-7 | 16 | once
TGTGCCAGCAGCCTGCGACTAGCGGGACCCAGCACAGATACGCAGTATTTT | CASSLRLAGPSTDTQYF | TRBV7-2 | TRBD2 | TRBJ2-3 | 17 | NA
TGTGCCAGCAGCCAAGATGTCCGAGCTAACTATGGCTACACCTTC | CASSQDVRANYGYTF | TRBV4-2 | NA | TRBJ1-2 | 15 | NA
TGTGCCAGCAGTGAAGAAGGGACAGTGGGTGGCTACACCTTC | CASSEEGTVGGYTF | TRBV2 | TRBD1 | TRBJ1-2 | 14 | few
TGTGCCAGCTCAGTGGCTAGTGAAGAGACCCAGTACTTC | CASSVASEETQYF | TRBV18 | NA | TRBJ2-5 | 13 | NA
TGCGCCAGCAGCGACATACAGGGGGCGGGGGAGACCCAGTACTTC | CASSDIQGAGETQYF | TRBV5-1 | TRBD1 | TRBJ2-5 | 15 | NA
TGCGCCAGCAGTGTCGTGGACAATGAGCAGTTCTTC | CASSVVDNEQFF | TRBV10-2 | NA | TRBJ2-1 | 12 | once
TGTGCCAGCAGTAGTCTACCGAACACCGGGGAGCTGTTTTTT | CASSSLPNTGELFF | TRBV6-4 | NA | TRBJ2-2 | 14 | once
TGTGCCAGCTTGCCGGGGACTTCCATTAGCCAAGAGACCCAGTACTTC | CASLPGTSISQETQYF | TRBV21-1 | NA | TRBJ2-5 | 16 | NA
TGTGCCAGCAGTTTAGGCAGGGTTACTGAAGCTTTCTTT | CASSLGRVTEAFF | TRBV28 | NA | TRBJ1-1 | 13 | NA
TGTGCCAGCAGTTTCCTCAATCAGCCCCAGCATTTT | CASSFLNQPQHF | TRBV27 | NA | TRBJ1-5 | 12 | few
TGTGCCAGCAGTTACTCGGGCCGGGACAGACGGCTCGAGCAGTACTTC | CASSYSGRDRRLEQYF | TRBV6-5 | TRBD1 | TRBJ2-7 | 16 | NA
TGTGCCAGTACTAATAGCGCTTACAATGAGCAGTTCTTC | CASTNSAYNEQFF | TRBV19 | NA | TRBJ2-1 | 13 | NA
TGCGCCAGCAGCCCCCGACAGGGAAGAGATGGCTACACCTTC | CASSPRQGRDGYTF | TRBV4-1 | TRBD1 | TRBJ1-2 | 14 | NA
TGTGCCAGCAGCTTAGGAGCGGGGACAGGGAACACTGAAGCTTTCTTT | CASSLGAGTGNTEAFF | TRBV11-2 | TRBD1 | TRBJ1-1 | 16 | NA
TGTGCCAGTAGTAAAGACACAGATACGCAGTATTTT | CASSKDTDTQYF | TRBV19 | NA | TRBJ2-3 | 12 | few
TGTGCCAGCAGCGAAGTAGAGACCCAGTACTTC | CASSEVETQYF | TRBV2 | NA | TRBJ2-5 | 11 | NA
TGTGCCAGCAGTTTCGACGCGGGAGATGAGACCCAGTACTTC | CASSFDAGDETQYF | TRBV27 | TRBD2 | TRBJ2-5 | 14 | NA
TGTGCCAGCTCACCACCTCCAGGCGGCGATGAGCAGTTCTTC | CASSPPPGGDEQFF | TRBV18 | NA | TRBJ2-1 | 14 | once
TGTGCCAGCAGAGCCTCTGGGGCCAACGTCCTGACTTTC | CASRASGANVLTF | TRBV6-5 | NA | TRBJ2-6 | 13 | once
TGTGCCAGCTCATCAACAGGGGGCGATCAGCCCCAGCATTTT | CASSSTGGDQPQHF | TRBV18 | TRBD1 | TRBJ1-5 | 14 | NA
TGTGCCAGCATTGGCAGTCAAGAGACCCAGTACTTC | CASIGSQETQYF | TRBV2 | NA | TRBJ2-5 | 12 | NA
TGTGCCAGCAGTTTAAGGGGTGGCAGACAAGAGACCCAGTACTTC | CASSLRGGRQETQYF | TRBV27 | NA | TRBJ2-5 | 15 | NA
TGTGCCAGCAGCTTGGTCGGTGCAGGGGCCGGTTTGGGTGGCTACACCTTC | CASSLVGAGAGLGGYTF | TRBV5-6 | NA | TRBJ1-2 | 17 | NA
TGTGCCAGCAGCCCAACGACCCCGGGACTAGCAGAGACCCAGTACTTC | CASSPTTPGLAETQYF | TRBV7-9 | TRBD2 | TRBJ2-5 | 16 | NA
TGTGCCAGCAGTTATGGTGGGAGTGGAGATACGCAGTATTTT | CASSYGGSGDTQYF | TRBV6-5 | NA | TRBJ2-3 | 14 | NA
TGTGCCAGCATGGGCAGGGGAAAGACCCAGTACTTC | CASMGRGKTQYF | TRBV6-5 | NA | TRBJ2-5 | 12 | NA
TGCAGCGTTGAGGGGACAGGGGGCATCACCGGGGAGCTGTTTTTT | CSVEGTGGITGELFF | TRBV29-1 | TRBD1 | TRBJ2-2 | 15 | NA
TGTGCCAGTAGCCTCAGGGGCGGCTACGAGCAGTACTTC | CASSLRGGYEQYF | TRBV19 | NA | TRBJ2-7 | 13 | NA